This entry concerns a single T cell receptor beta chain. The sample belongs to a study of blood T cells in healthy people across ages. Next came a second PCR, run for about 6 to 12 cycles, which used a sample-barcoded 5' primer along with a J-beta primer mix. Any given sample supplied a minimum of 3 million CDR3-containing paired-end reads. One entry per CDR3 protein, called by TCRdb with MiXCR from the 5' RACE reads. The sample lists more than 1.4 million distinct CDR3 sequences; roughly 40% were seen once. The V and J ends lost 6 bases and 0 bases respectively, with 11 bases between them. Germline V gene sequence: CDR1 SQVTM, CDR2 ANQGSEA. CDR3 length equals 13 residues.

This sequence originates from a woman aged 18-29 years in good health. Sequencing was performed on blood. The chain carries TRBV29-1 and TRBJ1-1; D not resolved. The CDR3 reads CSVLQLLNTEAFF. Written as DNA, the CDR3 is TGCAGCGTGCTACAGCTACTGAACACTGAAGCTTTCTTT.